The 18 T cell receptor beta chains listed next were all sequenced from one sample in a study of T cells in pancreatic ductal adenocarcinoma. TCRdb's copy holds only in-frame clones and misses some; the assay was immunoSEQ multiplex PCR. The sample lists more than 25,000 clones, about 92% occurring once. No neoadjuvant therapy was given to the selected pancreatic ductal adenocarcinoma patients before their surgery. The specimen was PBMCs. The receptors shown here come from a human donor with pancreatic ductal adenocarcinoma.

This chain connects TRBV7-9 to TRBJ1-1; D is uncertain. This CDR3 has 14 residues. The V and J ends lost 1 base and 6 bases respectively, with 12 bases between them. Per the germline V gene, CDR1 is SEHNR and CDR2 is FQNEAQ (reference sequence). The CDR3 region has the DNA TGTGCCAGCAGCTTAGGTCCCAGATCTCCTGAAGCTTTCTTT. Translation gives CASSLGPRSPEAFF.

The V call is TRBV30, the J call TRBJ2-4, with D unclear. Per germline, CDR1 GTSNPN and CDR2 SVGIG (reference sequence). V was shortened by 0 bases and J by 1 base, with 13 bases between the two germline ends. The length of the CDR3 is 16 residues. The CDR3 DNA reads TGTGCCTGGAGTGTACGGGCGTTGGGGGCCAAAAACATTCAGTACTTC. Amino acids: CAWSVRALGAKNIQYF.

This clone was found a few times. This chain joins TRBV7-6 and TRBJ1-1, with TRBD1 as a possible D gene (6 bases). CDR3 length: 14 amino acids. V lost 2 bases, J lost 4 bases, and 11 bases lay in between. Germline lookup yields CDR1 SGHVS and CDR2 FNYEAQ. CDR3 sequence: CASSLWQGSTEAFF. The CDR3 DNA reads TGTGCCAGCAGCTTATGGCAGGGGAGCACTGAAGCTTTCTTT. Full variable domain (rest looked up from reference TRBV7-6 and TRBJ1-1): GAGVSQSPRYKVTKRGQDVALRCDPISGHVSLYWYRQALGQGPEFLTYFNYEAQQDKSGLPNDRFSAERPEGSISTLTIQRTEQRDSAMYRCASSLWQGSTEAFFGQGTRLTVV.

The chain recombines TRBV7-9 with TRBJ1-4; possible D gene TRBD1, 5 bases. The V end lost 4 bases, the J end lost 5 bases, and 14 bases lay between the germline ends. From germline, CDR1 is SEHNR and CDR2 FQNEAQ (reference sequence). The length of the CDR3 is 15 residues. The CDR3 region has the DNA TGTGCCAGCAGCTGGGGACGGACGACGAATGAAAAACTGTTTTTT. It encodes CASSWGRTTNEKLFF.

This chain joins TRBV15 and TRBJ2-3, with unresolved D. Germline V gene lookup returns CDR1 LNHNV and CDR2 YYDKDF (reference sequence). CDR3 size: 17 residues. Trimming cost V 0 bases and J 0 bases, with 13 bases left between them. The CDR3 spells CATSREFRGGSTDTQYF. Written as DNA, the CDR3 is TGTGCCACCAGCAGAGAGTTTCGTGGCGGAAGCACAGATACGCAGTATTTT.

This chain connects TRBV7-2 to TRBJ1-2; 8 bases match TRBD1. V gave up 3 bases and J gave up 6 bases; unmatched junction bases: 6. The CDR3 sequence is 14 residues long. Germline CDR1 and CDR2: SGHTA and FQGNSA. The CDR3 protein is CASSFWAGGDGYTF. Here the CDR3 DNA reads TGTGCCAGCAGCTTTTGGGCAGGGGGCGATGGCTACACCTTC.

V usage is TRBV5-1 and J usage is TRBJ1-1; a weak D match, TRBD1 (6 bases). CDR1 SGHRS and CDR2 YFSETQ come from the germline V gene. CDR3 length: 15 amino acids. V lost 4 bases and J 3 bases, leaving 16 bases between the germline ends. CDR3 sequence (DNA): TGCGCCAGCAGCGGGGGCCTACAGAAGGACACTGAAGCTTTCTTT. The encoded protein is CASSGGLQKDTEAFF.

The chain carries TRBV4-3 and TRBJ1-4; D remains ambiguous. This CDR3 spans 16 amino acids. Trimming removed 0 bases from V and 7 bases from J, with 15 bases in between. The germline gives CDR1 LGHNA, CDR2 YSLEER. The CDR3 nucleotides read TGCGCCAGCAGCCAAGATTATGTGACTGACGCTGAAAAACTGTTTTTT. The encoded protein is CASSQDYVTDAEKLFF.

CDR3 bases: TGTGCCAGCAGCGTAGAGGTTGGGGTTGGCGGAGAGCAGTTCTTC. The encoded protein is CASSVEVGVGGEQFF. The V gene is TRBV9, the J gene TRBJ2-1; no clear D. Germline CDR1 is SGDLS and CDR2 is YYNGEE. The CDR3 has 15 residues. Trimming shortened V by 0 bases and J by 10 bases, and 17 bases separated the two germline ends.

V gene TRBV18 combines with J gene TRBJ2-7, with 8 bases fitting TRBD1. The germline gives CDR1 KGHSH, CDR2 LQKENI. V lost 3 bases, J lost 2 bases, and 3 bases stayed unmatched. This CDR3 spans 14 amino acids. In nucleotides, the CDR3 is TGTGCCAGCTCACCGGCGGACAGGGCCTACGAGCAGTACTTC. Amino acids: CASSPADRAYEQYF.

V and J are TRBV28 and TRBJ1-5; D possibly corresponds to TRBD1 (5 bases). CDR1 and CDR2 (germline): MDHEN, SYDVKM. Trimming shortened V by 4 bases and J by 0 bases, and 10 bases separated the two germline ends. The CDR3 runs 15 residues. CDR3 in amino acids: CASSSLTGSNQPQHF. The CDR3 DNA reads as TGTGCCAGCAGTTCGCTTACAGGTAGCAATCAGCCCCAGCATTTT.

This clone was observed once. This chain links TRBV9 with TRBJ2-1; no reliable D call. CDR1 and CDR2 from the germline V gene are SGDLS and YYNGEE. Trimming removed 2 bases at V and 7 bases at J, with 13 bases between. The CDR3 runs to 14 residues. CDR3 DNA sequence: TGTGCCAGCAGCGTTGACGGGTTGGGGAATGAGCAGTTCTTC. Its protein is CASSVDGLGNEQFF. Complete variable domain (other parts from reference TRBV9 and TRBJ2-1): DSGVTQTPKHLITATGQRVTLRCSPRSGDLSVYWYQQSLDQGLQFLIQYYNGEERAKGNILERFSAQQFPDLHSELNLSSLELGDSALYFCASSVDGLGNEQFFGPGTRLTVL.

The rearrangement uses TRBV6-1 and TRBJ2-6; TRBD2 matches 8 bases. The length of the CDR3 is 13 residues. CDR1 is MNHNS, CDR2 SASEGT, per germline. After removal of 4 bases from V and 11 bases from J, the junction contained 4 bases not matched to a gene. The CDR3 sequence: CASSGLASHVLTF. Here the CDR3 DNA reads TGTGCCAGCAGTGGACTAGCGTCCCACGTCCTGACTTTC.

The J gene is TRBJ2-1, the V gene TRBV6-6; D unresolved. V lost 4 bases and J lost 4, with 8 bases in between. The CDR3 totals 13 residues. The V gene's germline CDR1 is MNHNY and CDR2 SVGAGI (reference sequence). This chain's CDR3 is CASSFTSYNEQFF. CDR3 DNA: TGTGCCAGCAGTTTTACCAGTTACAATGAGCAGTTCTTC.

The chain uses TRBV7-9 and TRBJ2-1, with TRBD2 identical over 11 bases. Germline CDR1 reads SEHNR; CDR2 reads FQNEAQ (reference sequence). The trim removed 2 bases at V and 8 bases at J, leaving 11 bases unmatched. The CDR3 spans 17 residues. CDR3 protein: CASSLRGTSGRSDEQFF. In DNA, the CDR3 is TGTGCCAGCAGCTTAAGGGGCACTAGCGGGAGATCAGATGAGCAGTTCTTC.

The chain uses TRBV5-5 and TRBJ2-1; 10 nucleotides align to TRBD1. This CDR3 has 15 amino acids. Germline V gene data show CDR1 as SGHKS and CDR2 as YYEKEE (reference sequence). With 6 bases clipped from V and 3 bases from J, the junction kept 6 bases outside the gene matches. The CDR3 DNA sequence: TGTGCCAGCATGTTTGGACAGGGGGTCTACAATGAGCAGTTCTTC. Encoded protein: CASMFGQGVYNEQFF.

The V gene is TRBV2, the J gene TRBJ2-7; 11 nucleotides line up with TRBD1. Germline V gives CDR1 SNHLY, CDR2 FYNNEI. The CDR3 length is 17 residues. V lost 3 bases to trimming and J lost 2 bases; unmatched junction nucleotides: 9. CDR3 nucleotides: TGTGCCAGCAGTGATATCTTCTTGGGACAGGGGGCCTACGAGCAGTACTTC. Protein sequence: CASSDIFLGQGAYEQYF.

The chain links TRBV25-1 to TRBJ2-1, with TRBD2 matching over 7 bases. The V segment lost 8 bases and the J segment 9 bases; nucleotides outside the gene matches: 13. This CDR3 contains 14 residues. The V gene's germline CDR1 is MGHDK and CDR2 SYGVNS. DNA for the CDR3: TGTGCCAGCCGGGGGGTAGGCCCCGTTGGTGAGCAGTTCTTC. Translation: CASRGVGPVGEQFF.